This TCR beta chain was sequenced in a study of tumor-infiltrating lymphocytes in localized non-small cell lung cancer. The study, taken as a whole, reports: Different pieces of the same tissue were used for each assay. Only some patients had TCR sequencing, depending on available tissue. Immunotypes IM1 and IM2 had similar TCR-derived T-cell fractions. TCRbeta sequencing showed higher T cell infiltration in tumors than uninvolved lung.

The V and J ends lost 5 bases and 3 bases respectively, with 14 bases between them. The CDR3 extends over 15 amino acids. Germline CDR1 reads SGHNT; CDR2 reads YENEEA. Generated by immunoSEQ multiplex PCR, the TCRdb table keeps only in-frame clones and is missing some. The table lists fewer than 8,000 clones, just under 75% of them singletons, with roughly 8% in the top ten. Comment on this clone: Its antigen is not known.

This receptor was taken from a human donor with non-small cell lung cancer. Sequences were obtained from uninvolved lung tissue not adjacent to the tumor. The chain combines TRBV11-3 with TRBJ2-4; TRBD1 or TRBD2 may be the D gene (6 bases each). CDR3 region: CASSRGLRDKNIQYF. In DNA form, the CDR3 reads TGTGCCAGCAGCCGGGGGCTAAGGGACAAAAACATTCAGTACTTC.